The clone carrying this T cell receptor beta chain was found many times. The antigen is not known. Library preparation (for TCRbeta) was performed with unique molecular identifiers. Via MiXCR, TCRdb re-called the PCR reads, giving one row per CDR3 protein. The sample gives about 200,000 distinct CDR3 sequences, approximately 6.9% of which show up once; 5.5% to 6.5% is in the top ten. This sample was taken from a study of T-cell reconstitution after alpha-beta-depleted transplantation in children. General study points: Surviving recipient T cells and thymic progenitors underlay high day-60 TCRbeta diversity in some patients. A year post-transplant, T-cell counts and diversity derived mostly from newly produced T cells. Where alpha-beta T cells came from about two months after transplant was reportedly several hundred expanded graft clones.

This sequence originates from a boy aged 2 to 10 with acute lymphoblastic leukemia, due to receive a stem cell transplant. Sequenced here: PBMCs, sampled before TCRalphabeta/CD19-depleted stem cell transplant.

For the CDR3, the DNA is TGCAGTGCTAGTACAGGGGGCTACACCTTC. Residues: CSASTGGYTF. This rearrangement joins TRBV20-1 to TRBJ1-2, with TRBD1 as a possible D gene (6 bases). V was pared by 3 bases and J by 8 bases, with 7 bases between. The CDR3 loop spans 10 amino acids. Germline loops: CDR1 DFQATT, CDR2 SNEGSKA (reference sequence).